This TCR beta chain is drawn from a study of hypomethylating agent response in myelodysplastic syndrome. For this clone: The antigen is unknown.

Notes on the study in general: Novel MDS antigen recognition by shared GLIPH2 clusters is possible but unvalidated. Healthy controls were not age-matched to MDS patients, possibly affecting comparisons. Responders gained more novel clonotypes; non-responders had more contracted clonotypes after treatment. Across all patients and within response groups, hypomethylating treatment left richness, diversity and clonality without significant change.

CDR1 is SNHLY, CDR2 FYNNEI, per germline. V was shortened by 7 bases and J by 6 bases, with 19 bases between the two germline ends. This CDR3 has 15 residues. Sequencing used immunoSEQ multiplex PCR; TCRdb keeps in-frame clones, though not all of them. The repertoire includes approximately 2,000 clones, around 86% of them detected once, and 20% to 25% sits in the top ten. This specimen consisted of bone marrow, obtained before or after starting hypomethylating agent treatment for myelodysplastic syndrome (not recorded which). V is TRBV2 and J is TRBJ1-5; a weak D match, TRBD1 (5 bases). This sequence originates from a human donor with myelodysplastic syndrome. CDR3: CASTSQGRDGQPQHF. The CDR3 DNA sequence: TGTGCCAGCACCTCTCAGGGCAGGGATGGTCAGCCCCAGCATTTT. Together with reference TRBV2 and TRBJ1-5, the CDR3 gives the full variable domain: EPEVTQTPSHQVTQMGQEVILRCVPISNHLYFYWYRQILGQKVEFLVSFYNNEISEKSEIFDDQFSVERPDGSNFTLKIRSTKLEDSAMYFCASTSQGRDGQPQHFGDGTRLSIL.